This is a list of T cell receptor beta chains from one sample in a study of OX40 agonist ivuxolimab in advanced cancers. TCRdb's table, derived via immunoSEQ multiplex PCR, lists solely in-frame clones and lacks some. The data contain some 67,000 clones, around 84% of them singletons. This sample comprised CD4+ or CD8+ T cells sorted from blood, obtained in a trial of the OX40 agonist ivuxolimab. Receptors were obtained from an adult with an advanced solid tumor such as melanoma, head and neck, liver or kidney cancer. CDR3s include the opening cysteine and the closing phenylalanine or tryptophan. A D gene is named only where the DNA matches it firmly. Size is omitted from some rows. Given values are once, few, many or a class for expanded clones.

V gene	D gene	clone size	J gene	CDR3 DNA	CDR3 protein
TRBV28	NA	NA	TRBJ2-7	TGTGCCAGCACATTAACAGGAGGGGGCTCCGTGTACTTC	CASTLTGGGSVYF
TRBV27	TRBD1	NA	TRBJ2-7	TGTGCCAGCAGCTTTCAAGGACAGGGGTTTTACGAGCAGTACTTC	CASSFQGQGFYEQYF
TRBV19	NA	NA	TRBJ1-2	TGTGCCAGTAGTATAGGAGGGGGGGCGACCGGCTACACCTTC	CASSIGGGATGYTF
TRBV4-2	NA	NA	TRBJ1-1	TGTGCCAGCAGCCCCTACGCAGCATACACTGAAGCTTTCTTT	CASSPYAAYTEAFF
TRBV18	NA	NA	TRBJ1-1	TGTGCCAGCTCATCGATCACCGGGACGAAAGGCGAAGCTTTCTTT	CASSSITGTKGEAFF
TRBV7-2	NA	NA	TRBJ2-1	TGTGCCAGCAGCTTAGCAGTGGGCGATACGGAGCAGTTCTTC	CASSLAVGDTEQFF
TRBV19	NA	NA	TRBJ2-7	TGTGCCAGTAGTAGAAAGGGAAGCTACGAGCAGTACTTC	CASSRKGSYEQYF
TRBV27	TRBD1	NA	TRBJ2-3	TGTGCCAGCAGTTTATCCGGGACAGGGACAGATACGCAGTATTTT	CASSLSGTGTDTQYF
TRBV30	TRBD1	NA	TRBJ2-1	TGTGCCTGGAGTGTAGAATATCGTTTGGACAGGGCAACCGAAATCGGTCAAACCTACAATGAGCAGTTCTTC	CAWSVEYRLDRATEIGQTYNEQFF
TRBV9	NA	NA	TRBJ2-7	TGTGCCAGCAGCCTAAGGCAGGGTCCCTACGAGCAGTACTTC	CASSLRQGPYEQYF
TRBV7-9	NA	once	TRBJ1-2	TGTGCCAGCAGCTTACTGACAATGTATGGCTACACCTTC	CASSLLTMYGYTF
TRBV7-9	NA	few	TRBJ2-1	TGTGCCAGCAGCTTAGTTCCGCAGGACATCTACAATGAGCAGTTCTTC	CASSLVPQDIYNEQFF
TRBV29-1	TRBD1	NA	TRBJ2-2	TGCAGCGCCACAGGGGGAAGGGGTACCGGGGAGCTGTTTTTT	CSATGGRGTGELFF
TRBV5-5	NA	NA	TRBJ1-6	TGTGCCAGCAGCTCGACCCTGGGGGCCTGGAATTCGCCCCTCCACTTT	CASSSTLGAWNSPLHF
TRBV11-3	NA	NA	TRBJ1-1	TGTGCCAGCAGCGCACAGGGTCTCGGGAACACTGAAGCTTTCTTT	CASSAQGLGNTEAFF
TRBV7-9	NA	NA	TRBJ2-5	TGTGCCAGCAGCTTTGGACCAGCCCAGTACTTC	CASSFGPAQYF
TRBV28	NA	NA	TRBJ2-2	TGTGCCAGCACCCCCGGCGGGGCGAACACCGGGGAGCTGTTTTTT	CASTPGGANTGELFF
TRBV6-4	NA	few	TRBJ1-1	TGTGCACCTCTGGGGAGGGGAGCTTTCTTT	CAPLGRGAFF
TRBV19	NA	NA	TRBJ2-7	TGTGCCAGTAGTATAGGACGGAGTAATACCTACGAGCAGTACTTC	CASSIGRSNTYEQYF
TRBV11-2	TRBD1	NA	TRBJ2-5	TGTGCCAGCAGCTTAGATTTCGGCAGGGGGCCCCAAGAGACCCAGTACTTC	CASSLDFGRGPQETQYF
TRBV7-2	NA	NA	TRBJ1-2	TGTGCCAGCAGCCCACCATGGGACGAACGGGGCTACACCTTC	CASSPPWDERGYTF
TRBV7-8	NA	NA	TRBJ1-3	TGTGCCAGCAGCCTCAACCCGGGGGGGGGAAACACCATATATTTT	CASSLNPGGGNTIYF
TRBV18	TRBD1	NA	TRBJ1-1	TGTGCCAGCTCCCCCGGGACAGAACTGAACACTGAAGCTTTCTTT	CASSPGTELNTEAFF
TRBV9	NA	NA	TRBJ1-3	TGTGCCAGCAGCCCCTCGGGGCTCTCTGGAAACACCATATATTTT	CASSPSGLSGNTIYF
TRBV6-5	TRBD1	NA	TRBJ2-5	TGTGCCAGCAGTCTAACAGGGGGCAGAGAGACCCAGTACTTC	CASSLTGGRETQYF
TRBV27	TRBD1	NA	TRBJ1-2	TGTGCCAGCAGTCGACAGGGCGGCGAAGGCTACACCTTC	CASSRQGGEGYTF
TRBV27	NA	NA	TRBJ2-6	TGTGCCAGCAGTCCTAGAGAGGCCAACGTCCTGACTTTC	CASSPREANVLTF
TRBV6-1	NA	NA	TRBJ1-2	TGTGCCAGGGGGGGCAGGGGCTATGGCTACACCTTC	CARGGRGYGYTF
TRBV27	TRBD1	once	TRBJ2-1	TGTGCCAGCAGTTTATCGCGACGCGGACAGGGAATTTTCAATGAGCAGTTCTTC	CASSLSRRGQGIFNEQFF
TRBV28	NA	NA	TRBJ1-5	TGTGCCAGCAGTGACAGTGTTAGCAATCAGCCCCAGCATTTT	CASSDSVSNQPQHF
TRBV21-1	NA	NA	TRBJ1-1	TGTGCCAGCAGCCCCTTGTCCACTGAAGCTTTCTTT	CASSPLSTEAFF
TRBV6-5	NA	once	TRBJ1-2	TGTGCCAGCAGTTACAGCAGGGGATTAGGCTACACCTTC	CASSYSRGLGYTF